This TCR beta chain emerged from a study of Ad26.COV2.S vaccination and SARS-CoV-2 variants. Overall study context: Ad26.COV2.S shots went into the muscle once or twice, 56 days apart.

Treatment noted: about 20 received Ad26.COV2.S at low or high dose, single or two shots; 5 received placebo; per-sample allocation not given. Each sample was drawn 63 days after the first injection (of vaccine or placebo). V was shortened by 4 bases and J by 5 bases, with 11 bases between the two germline ends. The CDR3 covers 13 residues. The V gene's germline CDR1 is MNHEY and CDR2 SMNVEV (reference sequence). Only in-frame clones appear in the TCRdb table, and some are missing; sequencing was by immunoSEQ multiplex PCR. This table holds about 450,000 clones, roughly nine tenths found once. V gene TRBV27 combines with J gene TRBJ1-2; D remains unclear. The specimen was peripheral blood, collected in a trial of Ad26.COV2.S vaccine versus placebo. The sequence came from a person aged 18-60 years who received the Ad26.COV2.S COVID-19 vaccine or a placebo. CDR3: CASSWSEGYGYTF. CDR3 nucleotides: TGTGCCAGCAGTTGGTCGGAGGGATATGGCTACACCTTC.